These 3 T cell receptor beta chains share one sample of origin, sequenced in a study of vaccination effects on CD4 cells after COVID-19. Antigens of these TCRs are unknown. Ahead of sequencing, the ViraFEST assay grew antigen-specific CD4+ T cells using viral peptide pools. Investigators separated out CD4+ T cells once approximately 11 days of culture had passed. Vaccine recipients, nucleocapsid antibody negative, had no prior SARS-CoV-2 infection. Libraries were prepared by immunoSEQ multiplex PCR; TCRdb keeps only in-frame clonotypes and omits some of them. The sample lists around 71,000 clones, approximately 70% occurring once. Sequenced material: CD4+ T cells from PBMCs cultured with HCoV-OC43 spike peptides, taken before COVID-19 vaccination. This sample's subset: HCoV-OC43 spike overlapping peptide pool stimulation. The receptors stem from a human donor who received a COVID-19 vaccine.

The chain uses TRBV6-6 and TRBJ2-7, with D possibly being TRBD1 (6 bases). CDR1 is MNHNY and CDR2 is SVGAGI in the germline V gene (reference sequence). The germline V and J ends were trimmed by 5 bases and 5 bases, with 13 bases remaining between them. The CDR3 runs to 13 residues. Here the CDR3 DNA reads TGTGCCAGCAGTACCACCGGGACACACGAGCAGTACGTC. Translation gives CASSTTGTHEQYV.

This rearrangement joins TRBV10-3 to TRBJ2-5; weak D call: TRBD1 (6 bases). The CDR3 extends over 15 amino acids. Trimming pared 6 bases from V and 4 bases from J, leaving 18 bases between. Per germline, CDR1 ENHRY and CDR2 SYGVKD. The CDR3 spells CAISANRVLSETQYF. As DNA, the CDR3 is TGTGCCATCAGCGCCAACAGGGTTTTGTCAGAGACCCAGTACTTC.

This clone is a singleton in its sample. The CDR3 loop is CASSLMDRGSNTEAFF. The DNA of the CDR3 is TGTGCCAGCAGCCTAATGGACAGGGGGTCGAACACTGAAGCTTTCTTT. This chain links TRBV3-1 (or the pseudogene TRBV3-2) with TRBJ1-1, with 10 bases matching TRBD1. Trimming removed 4 bases from V and 1 base from J; junction bases left unmatched: 6. Germline V CDR1 and CDR2: LGHDT, YNNKEL (reference sequence). The CDR3 is made up of 16 amino acids.